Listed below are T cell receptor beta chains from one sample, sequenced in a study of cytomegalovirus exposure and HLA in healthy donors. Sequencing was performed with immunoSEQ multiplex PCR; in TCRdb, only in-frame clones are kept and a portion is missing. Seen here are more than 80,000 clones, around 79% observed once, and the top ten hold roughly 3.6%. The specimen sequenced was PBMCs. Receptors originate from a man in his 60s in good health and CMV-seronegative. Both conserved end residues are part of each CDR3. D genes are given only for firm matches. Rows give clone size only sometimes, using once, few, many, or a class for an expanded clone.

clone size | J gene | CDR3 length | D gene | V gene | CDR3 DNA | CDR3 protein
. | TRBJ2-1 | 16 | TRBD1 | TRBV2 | TGTGCCAGCAGACGCCGGGACAGGGGGGTGGACAATGAGCAGTTCTTC | CASRRRDRGVDNEQFF
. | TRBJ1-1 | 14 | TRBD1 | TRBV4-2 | TGTGCCAGCAGCCAAGACGTAGGGGGCGGGGAAGCTTTCTTT | CASSQDVGGGEAFF
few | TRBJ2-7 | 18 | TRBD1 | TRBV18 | TGTGCCAGCTCACCCTTTTACACGACGGGACAGGGGGCTTACGAGCAGTACTTC | CASSPFYTTGQGAYEQYF
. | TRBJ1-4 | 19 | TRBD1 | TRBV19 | TGTGCCAGTAGTACCGGGACAGGGAGAAAGAGTTTAGGTAATGAAAAACTGTTTTTT | CASSTGTGRKSLGNEKLFF
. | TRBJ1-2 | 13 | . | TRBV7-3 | TGTGCCAGCAGCGCACGGGGTGGTAATGGCTACACCTTC | CASSARGGNGYTF
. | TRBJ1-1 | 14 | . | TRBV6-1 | TGTGCCAGCAGTGAACCAGGAGGGGTCCTGATCGCTTTCTTT | CASSEPGGVLIAFF
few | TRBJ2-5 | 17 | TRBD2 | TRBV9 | TGTGCCAGCAGCACCCAGCCGGCAGCGGGGGGACGGGAGACCCAGTACTTC | CASSTQPAAGGRETQYF
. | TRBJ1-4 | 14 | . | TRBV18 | TGTGCCAGCTCACCACAGAGCACTAATGAAAAACTGTTTTTT | CASSPQSTNEKLFF
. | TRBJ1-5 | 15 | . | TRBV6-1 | TGTGCCAGCAGACTCCTCGGGGATAGCAATCAGCCCCAGCATTTT | CASRLLGDSNQPQHF
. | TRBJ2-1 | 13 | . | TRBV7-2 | TGTGCCAGCAGCTTAGTTTTCGGGAATGAGCAGTTCTTC | CASSLVFGNEQFF
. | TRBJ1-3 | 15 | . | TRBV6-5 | TGTGCCAGCAGTTACGACCGGGGGTCTGGAAACACCATATATTTT | CASSYDRGSGNTIYF
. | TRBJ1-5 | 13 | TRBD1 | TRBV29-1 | TGCAGCGCCGGACAGGGCCGCAATCAGCCCCAGCATTTT | CSAGQGRNQPQHF
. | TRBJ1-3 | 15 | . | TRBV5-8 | TGTGCCAGCAGCTTGGGTTCGGTTACTGGAAACACCATATATTTT | CASSLGSVTGNTIYF
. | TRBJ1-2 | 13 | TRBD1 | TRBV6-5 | TGTGCCAGCAGCGACCGGGACAGGGGTGGCTACACCTTC | CASSDRDRGGYTF
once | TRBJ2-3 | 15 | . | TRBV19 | TGTGCCAGTAGTATAGATCGTCTTAACGGAGATACGCAGTATTTT | CASSIDRLNGDTQYF
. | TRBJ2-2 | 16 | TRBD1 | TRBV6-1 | TGTGCCAGCAGTGGAAAATGGGGACAGGGGAGCGGGGAGCTGTTTTTT | CASSGKWGQGSGELFF
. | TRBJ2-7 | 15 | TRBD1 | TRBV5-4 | TGTGCCAGCAGCTTGGCGACAGGGAGCTCCTACGAGCAGTACTTC | CASSLATGSSYEQYF
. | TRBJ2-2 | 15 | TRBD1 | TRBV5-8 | TGTGCCAGCAGCTTGAAGGGACAGGCCACCGGGGAGCTGTTTTTT | CASSLKGQATGELFF
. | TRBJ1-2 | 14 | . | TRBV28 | TGTGCCAGCAGCTCGTTGACCGGTTGGGGGGACTACACCTTC | CASSSLTGWGDYTF
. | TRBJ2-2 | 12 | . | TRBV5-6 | TGTGCCAGCTCACAGGGAACCGGGGAGCTGTTTTTT | CASSQGTGELFF
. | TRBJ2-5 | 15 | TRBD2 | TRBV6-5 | TGTGCCAGCAGGACTAGCGGGGGAATTTTAGAGACCCAGTACTTC | CASRTSGGILETQYF
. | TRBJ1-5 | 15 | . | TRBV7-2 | TGTGCCAGCAGCTTGACCGGGGGAGCCAATCAGCCCCAGCATTTT | CASSLTGGANQPQHF
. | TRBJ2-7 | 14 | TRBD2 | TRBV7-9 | TGTGCCAGCAGTCCGGGACTACGCCCCTACGAGCAGTACTTC | CASSPGLRPYEQYF
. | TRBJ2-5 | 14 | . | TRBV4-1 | TGCGCCAGCAGCCGACAGGAGAACTGGGAGACCCAGTACTTC | CASSRQENWETQYF
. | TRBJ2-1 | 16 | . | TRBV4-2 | TGTGCCAGCAGCCAAGATAGCCCTGGGGGGGCGGGGGAGCAGTTCTTC | CASSQDSPGGAGEQFF
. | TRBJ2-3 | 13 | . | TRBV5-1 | TGCGCCAGCAGCTTGAGCCGTGAAGATACGCAGTATTTT | CASSLSREDTQYF
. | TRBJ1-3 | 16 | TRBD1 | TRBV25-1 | TGTGCCAGCAGTGAACTTGGGACAGCCTCTGGAAACACCATATATTTT | CASSELGTASGNTIYF
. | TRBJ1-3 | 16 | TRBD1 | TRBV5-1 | TGCGCCAGCAGCTGGGGACAGGAGAGCTCTGGAAACACCATATATTTT | CASSWGQESSGNTIYF
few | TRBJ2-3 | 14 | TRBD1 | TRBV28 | TGTGCCAGCAGGCCAGGGGGCGGCACAGATACGCAGTATTTT | CASRPGGGTDTQYF
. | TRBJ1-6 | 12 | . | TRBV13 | TGTGCCAGCAGCTTAGCGTCGGGACCCCTCCACTTT | CASSLASGPLHF
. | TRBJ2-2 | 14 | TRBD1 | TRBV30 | TGTGCCTGGAGCCAGGGGGCGAACACCGGGGAGCTGTTTTTT | CAWSQGANTGELFF
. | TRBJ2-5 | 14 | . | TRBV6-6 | TGTGCCAGCAGGAGGGACGGCGGGGAAGAGACCCAGTACTTC | CASRRDGGEETQYF
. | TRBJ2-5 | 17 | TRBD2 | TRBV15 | TGTGCCACCAGCAGAGTGGGTAGCGGGGGCCTCCAAGAGACTCAGTACTTC | CATSRVGSGGLQETQYF
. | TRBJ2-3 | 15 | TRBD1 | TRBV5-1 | TGCGCCAGCAGCTTGGCCACACGACAGGGGGATACGCAGTATTTT | CASSLATRQGDTQYF
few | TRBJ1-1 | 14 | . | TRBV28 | TGTGCCAGCAGTTTGGGACTCAAGTCGACTGAAGCTTTCTTT | CASSLGLKSTEAFF
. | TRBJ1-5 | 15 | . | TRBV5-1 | TGCGCCAGCAGCCCGGCGGGGGGCAGCAATCAGCCCCAGCATTTT | CASSPAGGSNQPQHF
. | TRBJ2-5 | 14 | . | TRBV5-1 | TGCGCCAGCAGCTTGGATGTGACTAGTGAGACCCAGTACTTC | CASSLDVTSETQYF
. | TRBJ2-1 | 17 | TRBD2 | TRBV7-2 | TGTGCCAGCAGCCAGCGGGGACTAGCGGGGGGGTGGGATGAGCAGTTCTTC | CASSQRGLAGGWDEQFF
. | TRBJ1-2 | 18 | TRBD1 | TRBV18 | TGTGCCGGCTCACTTCGTAATTCCGGGACAGGGGGCATAGATGGCTACACCTTC | CAGSLRNSGTGGIDGYTF
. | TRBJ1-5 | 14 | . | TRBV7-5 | TGTGTCAGAAGCTTACGACACGTCAGACAGCCCCAGCATTTT | CVRSLRHVRQPQHF
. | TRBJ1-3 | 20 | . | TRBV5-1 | TGCGCCAGCAGCTTGGCCTGGTCAGGGCCTTCAGTGGGGACTGGAAACACCATATATTTT | CASSLAWSGPSVGTGNTIYF
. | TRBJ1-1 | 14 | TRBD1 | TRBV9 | TGTGCCAGCAGCGTAGAGGGTTTTGGGGACAGGACCCGCTTT | CASSVEGFGDRTRF
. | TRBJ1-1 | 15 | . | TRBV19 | TGTGCCAGTAGTATAGCCGGGGGACTAAACACTGAAGCTTTCTTT | CASSIAGGLNTEAFF
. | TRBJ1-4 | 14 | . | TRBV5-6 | TGTGCCAGCAGCCCCGGGTCTTTTAATGAAAAACTGTTTTTT | CASSPGSFNEKLFF
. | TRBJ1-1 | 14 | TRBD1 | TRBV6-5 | TGTGCCAGCAGGTCACAGGGGAGCTATGGTGAAGCTTTCTTT | CASRSQGSYGEAFF
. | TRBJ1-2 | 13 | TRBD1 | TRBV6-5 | TGTGCCAGCAGCCCCGGGACAGACTATGGCTACACCTTC | CASSPGTDYGYTF